This T cell receptor (beta chain) emerged from a study of T-cell reconstitution after alpha-beta-depleted transplantation in children. Unique molecular identifiers were incorporated during preparation of the TCRbeta library. TCRdb re-analysed the PCR reads in MiXCR, keeping a single row per CDR3 protein. The sample lists about 200,000 distinct CDR3 sequences; under 8.5% were seen once. J gave up 0 bases and V 4 bases, and 6 bases lay outside the gene matches. Germline assignment: CDR1 DFQATT and CDR2 SNEGSKA (reference sequence). This CDR3 contains 15 residues. This clonotype was counted ten times or more.

This chain connects TRBV20-1 to TRBJ1-5; TRBD1 matches at 7 bases. Sequenced here: PBMCs, sampled before TCRalphabeta/CD19-depleted stem cell transplant. This sequence was found in a boy aged 2 to 9 with acute lymphoblastic leukemia, due to receive a stem cell transplant. CDR3 sequence: CSATVQGLSNQPQHF. CDR3 bases: TGCAGTGCTACTGTACAGGGGCTTAGCAATCAGCCCCAGCATTTT.